Shown below are 9 T cell receptor beta chains from a single sample sequenced in a study of T cell responses to AZD1222 COVID-19 vaccine. Measured with immunoSEQ multiplex PCR; TCRdb has only the in-frame clones, and not every one. The sample includes roughly 100,000 clones, roughly 84% of them seen just once. The sequences come from peripheral blood, collected on day 0 of AZD1222 vaccination. The receptor source for this set is an adult in good health.

The chain has TRBV7-2 and TRBJ2-7; the D gene is possibly TRBD2 (5 bases). The V end was cut by 1 base, the J end by 0 bases, with 7 bases between. Per the germline V gene, CDR1 is SGHTA and CDR2 is FQGNSA. The CDR3 is made up of 14 amino acids. The CDR3 loop is CASSLDGLSYEQYF. DNA of the CDR3: TGTGCCAGCAGCTTAGACGGACTCTCCTACGAGCAGTACTTC.

The rearrangement links TRBV20-1 to TRBJ1-1; D is uncertain. The ends were cut back, 3 bases at V and 3 bases at J, with 5 bases in the middle. The CDR3 has 11 amino acids. Germline CDR1 and CDR2: DFQATT and SNEGSKA (reference sequence). This chain's CDR3 is CSASLDTEAFF. CDR3 coding DNA: TGCAGTGCTAGTCTCGACACTGAAGCTTTCTTT.

The V call is TRBV10-3, the J call TRBJ2-7; 9 nucleotides align to TRBD1. The CDR3 runs 13 residues. Germline trimming cut 4 bases from V and 5 bases from J; bases unmatched to any gene: 3. Germline V CDR1 and CDR2: ENHRY, SYGVKD. CDR3 loop: CAISGGQGNEQYF. The CDR3 coding sequence is TGTGCCATCAGTGGAGGACAGGGGAACGAGCAGTACTTC.

The chain is built from TRBV6-2 or TRBV6-3 and TRBJ2-1; D remains unclear. Per germline, CDR1 MNHEY and CDR2 SVGEGT. Trimming took 5 bases from V and 9 from J, leaving 8 bases between them. The CDR3 is made up of 11 amino acids. CDR3 sequence reads: CASSPLFEQFF. CDR3 DNA: TGTGCCAGCAGTCCCTTATTTGAGCAGTTCTTC.

This clone was detected once. V and J are TRBV2 and TRBJ1-5; D is perhaps TRBD1 (5 bases). CDR3 length equals 15 residues. Between the trimmed V and J ends, which lost 4 bases and 0 bases, there was a span of 10 bases. CDR1 is SNHLY and CDR2 is FYNNEI in the germline V gene. In DNA, the CDR3 is TGTGCCAGCAGTGCGGGGGACTATAGCAATCAGCCCCAGCATTTT. It specifies CASSAGDYSNQPQHF.

The V gene is TRBV9, the J gene TRBJ2-5; D is uncertain. V dropped 0 bases and J dropped 2 bases, with 14 bases sitting between them. CDR1 SGDLS and CDR2 YYNGEE come from the germline V gene. The CDR3 runs to 16 residues. CDR3 protein: CASSVEEGLGQETQYF. The CDR3 nucleotides are TGTGCCAGCAGCGTAGAAGAAGGCCTGGGGCAAGAGACCCAGTACTTC.

This rearrangement joins TRBV27 to TRBJ1-1; D is possibly TRBD1 (5 bases). Germline CDR1 is MNHEY and CDR2 is SMNVEV (reference sequence). The CDR3 loop spans 14 amino acids. V lost 6 bases and J 6 bases, leaving 17 bases between the germline ends. This CDR3 is CASSYGGSGSEAFF. In DNA, the CDR3 is TGTGCCAGCAGCTACGGGGGGTCCGGATCTGAAGCTTTCTTT.

The V and J genes are TRBV5-1 and TRBJ2-1, with D possibly TRBD1 on 5 matching bases. CDR1 SGHRS and CDR2 YFSETQ come from the germline V gene. The CDR3 covers 15 residues. V lost 1 base and J 5 bases, leaving 13 bases between the germline ends. This chain's CDR3 is CASSLQGLPNNEQFF. CDR3 bases: TGCGCCAGCAGCTTGCAGGGCCTACCCAACAATGAGCAGTTCTTC.

This chain connects TRBV19 to TRBJ1-1, with 8 positions matching TRBD1. V lost 6 bases, J lost 10 bases, and 13 bases stayed unmatched. The CDR3 runs to 14 residues. CDR1 and CDR2 (germline): LNHDA, SQIVND (reference sequence). CDR3 coding DNA: TGTGCCAGTAGGCCAGACCGGACAGGGTGGGGAGCTTTCTTT. Protein: CASRPDRTGWGAFF.